These 18 T cell receptor beta chains came from one sample sequenced in a study of T-cell reconstitution after alpha-beta-depleted transplantation in children. Preparation of the TCRbeta library involved a method that used unique molecular identifiers. A single record per CDR3 protein comes from TCRdb applying MiXCR to the PCR reads. The repertoire has about 200,000 distinct CDR3 sequences, 14% to 15% of them found once; the top ten carry about 13%. The sequenced sample was PBMCs from the stem cell graft donor, obtained from the stem cell graft. The receptors shown here come from a human donor who donated a stem cell graft to a child with acute lymphoblastic leukemia.

This clonotype occurred many times. This chain uses TRBV5-1 with TRBJ2-7; D gene ambiguous. V was clipped by 2 bases and J by 2 bases, with 5 bases between them. The germline V gene encodes CDR1 SGHRS and CDR2 YFSETQ. The length of the CDR3 is 12 residues. The CDR3 loop is CASSLSTYEQYF. Written as DNA, the CDR3 is TGCGCCAGCAGCTTAAGTACCTACGAGCAGTACTTC.

The chain combines TRBV20-1 with TRBJ2-7; the D call may be TRBD1 or TRBD2 (5 bases each). CDR3 length: 20 amino acids. V shed 6 bases and J shed 1 base, with 34 bases lying between them. Germline V lookup: CDR1 DFQATT, CDR2 SNEGSKA (reference sequence). The CDR3 spells CSAQSPLGRVKAGGSYEQYF. The DNA of the CDR3 is TGCAGTGCCCAATCCCCCTTGGGGCGGGTCAAGGCCGGCGGGTCCTACGAGCAGTACTTC.

V and J are TRBV28 and TRBJ2-7; D is perhaps TRBD1 or TRBD2 (5 bases each). Germline CDR1 and CDR2: MDHEN and SYDVKM. V lost 0 bases, J lost 2 bases, and 17 bases lay in between. This CDR3 region has 17 residues. This CDR3 reads CASSLWIRGPATYEQYF. For the CDR3, the DNA is TGTGCCAGCAGTTTATGGATTAGGGGACCCGCGACCTACGAGCAGTACTTC. Using reference TRBV28 and TRBJ2-7 for the parts outside the CDR3, the full variable domain is DVKVTQSSRYLVKRTGEKVFLECVQDMDHENMFWYRQDPGLGLRLIYFSYDVKMKEKGDIPEGYSVSREKKERFSLILESASTNQTSMYLCASSLWIRGPATYEQYFGPGTRLTVT.

The chain links TRBV4-2 to TRBJ2-2; 9 nucleotides agree with TRBD2. The CDR3 sequence is 17 residues long. Germline values: CDR1 LGHNA, CDR2 YNFKEQ. J gave up 3 bases and V 4 bases, and 9 bases lay outside the gene matches. CDR3 bases: TGTGCCAGCAGCCGACTACAGCGGGAGGAAGACACCGGGGAGCTGTTTTTT. This sequence encodes CASSRLQREEDTGELFF.

This clonotype was seen at least ten times. The chain couples TRBV6-5 to TRBJ2-1; 11 bases align to TRBD1. V lost 5 bases and J lost 6; bases outside the gene matches: 9. This CDR3 region has 16 residues. CDR1 and CDR2 from the germline V gene are MNHEY and SVGAGI. Here the CDR3 reads CASSPWTGGEGNEQFF. CDR3 in DNA: TGTGCCAGCAGTCCCTGGACAGGGGGCGAGGGCAATGAGCAGTTCTTC.

This clonotype was counted at least ten times. The gene calls are TRBV12-3 or TRBV12-4 and TRBJ2-7, with 10 bases fitting TRBD1. V shed 2 bases, J shed 5 bases, and the junction held 9 bases outside the gene matches. This CDR3 has 16 amino acids. The CDR3 DNA reads TGTGCCAGCAGTTTAAGGAGGGACAGGGGCCGCGACGAGCAGTACTTC. Its protein product is CASSLRRDRGRDEQYF.

This clonotype was seen at least ten times. The rearrangement uses TRBV27 and TRBJ2-2; 7 bases fit TRBD1. CDR3 length: 14 amino acids. Germline V gene lookup returns CDR1 MNHEY and CDR2 SMNVEV (reference sequence). V lost 7 bases to trimming and J lost 0 bases; unmatched junction nucleotides: 2. The CDR3 coding sequence is TGTGCCAGCAAGGGACAGCCGAACACCGGGGAGCTGTTTTTT. Encoded protein: CASKGQPNTGELFF.

The V and J genes are TRBV20-1 and TRBJ2-1; 11 bases are a match to TRBD2. V shed 3 bases and J 9 bases; nucleotides not matched to a gene: 13. CDR3 length equals 16 residues. Germline CDR1 reads DFQATT; CDR2 reads SNEGSKA (reference sequence). The chain's CDR3 is CSASRTITSGSGEQFF. The CDR3 nucleotides are TGCAGTGCTAGCCGAACCATAACTAGCGGGAGTGGTGAGCAGTTCTTC.

Ten or more counts support this clonotype. The gene calls are TRBV5-1 and TRBJ1-1; D is perhaps TRBD1 (6 bases). CDR1 is SGHRS, CDR2 YFSETQ, per germline. The V and J ends lost 0 bases and 3 bases respectively, with 12 bases between them. The CDR3 spans 15 residues. The CDR3 nucleotides read TGCGCCAGCAGCTTGGTTGGGGGCGACTACACTGAAGCTTTCTTT. Residues: CASSLVGGDYTEAFF.

This clonotype has at least ten counts. CDR3 loop: CASSYSVNTEAFF. For the CDR3, the DNA is TGTGCCAGCAGTTACTCGGTGAACACTGAAGCTTTCTTT. This sequence joins TRBV6-5 and TRBJ1-1, with D hard to call. The CDR3 is made up of 13 amino acids. Germline V lookup: CDR1 MNHEY, CDR2 SVGAGI. V lost 0 bases and J lost 0, with 2 bases in between.

On this clonotype: Possible read error: a much larger clone is one base away. The rearrangement joins TRBV4-1 to TRBJ1-2; maybe TRBD1 (6 bases). Germline assignment: CDR1 MGHRA and CDR2 YSYEKL. The V and J ends lost 0 bases and 12 bases respectively, with 20 bases between them. CDR3 length: 15 amino acids. The CDR3 loop reads CASSQDSGVAWGDTF. Here the CDR3 DNA reads TGCGCCAGCAGCCAAGATTCAGGGGTAGCGTGGGGCGACACCTTC.

This clonotype was counted between two and nine times. V is TRBV5-5 and J is TRBJ1-5; D not resolved. Trimming stripped 3 bases from V and 0 bases from J, with 19 bases between. Germline CDR1 is SGHKS and CDR2 is YYEKEE (reference sequence). The CDR3 has 18 amino acids. The CDR3 nucleotides are TGTGCCAGCAGCTGCCCCCTACAGATCCCTTATAGCAATCAGCCCCAGCATTTT. This translates into CASSCPLQIPYSNQPQHF.

The CDR3 DNA reads TGTGCCAGCAGTTTTGGTGTAAGTAGCAATCAGCCCCAGCATTTT. Its translation is CASSFGVSSNQPQHF. The V call is TRBV12-3 or TRBV12-4, the J call TRBJ1-5; D not resolved. V lost 3 bases and J lost 0, with 9 bases in between. The CDR3 is made up of 15 amino acids.

In this sample, this clonotype turned up many times. The rearrangement joins TRBV29-1 to TRBJ2-1, with D perhaps assigned TRBD1 or TRBD2 (5 bases each). The CDR3 has 19 residues. Between the trimmed V and J ends, which lost 4 bases and 9 bases, there was a span of 34 bases. Looked up from germline, CDR1 is SQVTM and CDR2 is ANQGSEA. The CDR3 region is CSVGPRSTYGARGSGEQFF. CDR3 DNA sequence: TGCAGCGTTGGACCTCGGTCTACGTACGGGGCTCGAGGTTCGGGTGAGCAGTTCTTC.

This clonotype was counted ten times or more. The CDR3 nucleotides are TGTGCCAGCATCATAGTTGCGGGTGGGACAGATACGCAGTATTTT. It yields the protein CASIIVAGGTDTQYF. V is TRBV2 and J is TRBJ2-3, with a tentative D call TRBD2 (5 bases). The CDR3 sequence is 15 residues long. Trimming stripped 7 bases from V and 3 bases from J, with 17 bases between. Germline CDR1 and CDR2: SNHLY and FYNNEI.

Notes on this clonotype: This may arise from a read error, as a much more abundant clone is one base away. The V gene is TRBV12-3 or TRBV12-4, the J gene TRBJ1-4; D may be TRBD1 (6 bases). V lost 5 bases and J lost 5, with 9 bases in between. CDR3 length equals 13 residues. The CDR3 loop is CASSRGQNEKLFF. In DNA form, the CDR3 reads TGTGCCAGCAGTAGAGGACAGAATGAAAAACTGTTTTTT.

This clonotype was observed at least ten times. This rearrangement joins TRBV12-3 or TRBV12-4 to TRBJ2-3, with 9 positions matching TRBD2. This CDR3 spans 16 amino acids. Trimming at V came to 6 bases and at J to 6 bases, leaving 13 bases not matched to a gene. The CDR3 is CASSPTPSGRMDTQYF. CDR3 coding DNA: TGTGCCAGCAGCCCTACTCCCAGCGGGAGGATGGATACGCAGTATTTT.

The sample holds many counts of this clonotype. The J gene is TRBJ1-4, the V gene TRBV7-2, with D perhaps TRBD1 (6 bases). Germline CDR1 and CDR2: SGHTA and FQGNSA. Trimming pared 1 base from V and 10 bases from J, leaving 16 bases between. The CDR3 consists of 15 residues. The CDR3 DNA reads TGTGCCAGCAGCTTAGAAGGGGGGGCGGAAGGAAAACTGTTTTTT. Amino acid sequence: CASSLEGGAEGKLFF.